Shown below are 8 T cell receptor beta chains from a single sample sequenced in a study of blood T cells in healthy people across ages. A second PCR of 7 to 11 cycles used a sample-barcoded 5' primer and a J-beta primer mix. One entry per CDR3 protein, called by TCRdb with MiXCR from the 5' RACE reads. This table holds around 800,000 distinct CDR3 sequences, 20% to 30% found once. A further study also used this sample, focusing on T cells of mothers and their children.

The sequencing sample was made of blood. Receptor source: a boy aged 5 to 17 in good health.

This clonotype was detected only a few times. The CDR3 region has the DNA TGTGCCAGCAGTCCGGGTCCTGCTAGGTACTTC. Its protein is CASSPGPARYF. The genes are TRBV7-9 and TRBJ2-5; no reliable D call. CDR3 length: 11 residues. Trimming removed 6 bases from V and 13 bases from J, with 15 bases in between. Germline CDR1 reads SEHNR; CDR2 reads FQNEAQ (reference sequence).

This clonotype was recorded a few times. The rearrangement links TRBV5-1 to TRBJ2-5, with D possibly being TRBD1 (5 bases). Germline CDR1 and CDR2: SGHRS and YFSETQ. CDR3 length equals 14 residues. Trimming cost V 2 bases and J 5 bases, with 13 bases left between them. DNA of the CDR3: TGCGCCAGCAGCTTCCGGGTCCCAGGGGAGACCCAGTACTTC. This translates into CASSFRVPGETQYF. The full variable domain, rest sourced from reference TRBV5-1 and TRBJ2-5, is KAGVTQTPRYLIKTRGQQVTLSCSPISGHRSVSWYQQTPGQGLQFLFEYFSETQRNKGNFPGRFSGRQFSNSRSEMNVSTLELGDSALYLCASSFRVPGETQYFGPGTRLLVL.

This clonotype was seen a few times. The chain combines TRBV15 with TRBJ2-7; TRBD1 matches at 10 bases. Looked up from germline, CDR1 is LNHNV and CDR2 is YYDKDF (reference sequence). The CDR3 totals 16 residues. The V and J ends lost 3 bases and 2 bases, in that order; junction bases with no gene match: 7. In nucleotides, the CDR3 is TGTGCCACCAGCAGTGGATGGGGACAGGGGCCCTACGAGCAGTACTTC. Protein sequence: CATSSGWGQGPYEQYF.

In its sample, this clonotype was seen once. The chain joins TRBV27 to TRBJ2-1, with 10 nucleotides matching TRBD2. V shed 7 bases, J shed 4 bases, and the junction held 4 bases outside the gene matches. CDR1 is MNHEY, CDR2 SMNVEV, per germline (reference sequence). The CDR3 is 14 residues long. The CDR3 loop is CASTAGGTYNEQFF. The DNA of the CDR3 is TGTGCCAGCACAGCGGGGGGGACATACAATGAGCAGTTCTTC.

J is TRBJ2-5 and V is TRBV7-9; D unresolved. The J call is doubtful: the DNA matches TRBJ2-1 better. CDR1 SEHNR and CDR2 FQNEAQ come from the germline V gene (reference sequence). The CDR3 consists of 11 residues. The CDR3 DNA sequence: TGTGCCAGCAGCCCAAGGGTGGAGCAGTTCTTC. Its translation is CASSPRVEQFF.

Many counts were recorded for this clonotype. This chain connects TRBV28 to TRBJ2-4, with 7 bases lining up with TRBD1. Germline CDR1 and CDR2: MDHEN and SYDVKM. The CDR3 has 15 residues. V lost 8 bases and J lost 7; bases outside the gene matches: 14. DNA of the CDR3: TGTGCCAGCTGTCACGGGACAGAGGGGATCAACATTCAGTACTTC. Protein product: CASCHGTEGINIQYF.

CDR3: CASSPTPGQGADQPQHF. The CDR3 DNA is TGTGCCAGCAGCCCTACGCCGGGACAGGGGGCGGATCAGCCCCAGCATTTT. The chain couples TRBV7-9 to TRBJ1-5; the match to TRBD1 covers 12 bases. The junction had 10 bases not matched to a gene; V was cut back by 5 bases and J by 5 bases. In germline, CDR1 is SEHNR, CDR2 FQNEAQ (reference sequence). The length of the CDR3 is 17 residues.

This clonotype was observed a few times. The chain employs TRBV30 and TRBJ2-7; 7 nucleotides line up with TRBD2. Germline V gives CDR1 GTSNPN, CDR2 SVGIG (reference sequence). This CDR3 comprises 12 residues. The V segment lost 5 bases and the J segment 7 bases; nucleotides outside the gene matches: 8. CDR3 nucleotides: TGTGCCTGGCGCGGGGGAGTGAGGGAGCAGTACTTC. Protein product: CAWRGGVREQYF.